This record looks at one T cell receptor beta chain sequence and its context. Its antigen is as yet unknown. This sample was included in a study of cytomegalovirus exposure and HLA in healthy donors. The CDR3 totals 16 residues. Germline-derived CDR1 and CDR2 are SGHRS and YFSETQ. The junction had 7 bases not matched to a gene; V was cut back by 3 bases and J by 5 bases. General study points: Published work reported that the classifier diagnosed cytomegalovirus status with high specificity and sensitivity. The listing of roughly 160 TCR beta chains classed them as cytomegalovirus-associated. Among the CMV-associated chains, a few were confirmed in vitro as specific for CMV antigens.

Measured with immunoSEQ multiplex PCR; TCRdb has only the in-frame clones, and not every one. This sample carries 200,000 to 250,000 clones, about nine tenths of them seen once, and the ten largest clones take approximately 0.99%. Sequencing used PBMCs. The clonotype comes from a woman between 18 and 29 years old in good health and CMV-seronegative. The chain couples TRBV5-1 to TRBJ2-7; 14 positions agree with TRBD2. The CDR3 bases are TGCGCCAGCAGCTGGACCCCGGGACTAGCGGGAGACGAGCAGTACTTC. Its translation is CASSWTPGLAGDEQYF.